One sample yielded the 16 T cell receptor beta chains listed below, sequenced in a study of immune evolution from preneoplasia to lung adenocarcinoma. Clones were read by immunoSEQ multiplex PCR, and TCRdb kept only the in-frame ones, dropping some. The data show approximately 9,600 clones, around 82% seen once. The sequenced sample consisted of FFPE minimally invasive lung adenocarcinoma tissue. Receptors originate from a person between 70 and 80 years old with lung adenocarcinoma.

The chain couples TRBV10-3 to TRBJ1-2; possibly TRBD1 for D (5 bases). V was pared by 5 bases and J by 5 bases, with 9 bases between. CDR1 and CDR2 (germline): ENHRY, SYGVKD. The CDR3 contains 12 residues. The DNA of the CDR3 is TGTGCCATCAGTATCCAGGGTTATGGCTACACCTTC. This encodes CAISIQGYGYTF.

This sequence joins TRBV7-2 and TRBJ2-2, with a tentative D call TRBD1 (6 bases). CDR3 length: 16 amino acids. Between the trimmed V and J ends, which lost 2 bases and 4 bases, there was a span of 14 bases. Germline V CDR1 and CDR2: SGHTA, FQGNSA. The CDR3 nucleotides read TGTGCCAGCAGCTTAATGGCAGGGGCCAGCACCGGGGAGCTGTTTTTT. Amino acid sequence: CASSLMAGASTGELFF.

The chain is built from TRBV19 and TRBJ1-6; D uncertain. The CDR3 sequence is 14 residues long. CDR1 and CDR2 (germline): LNHDA, SQIVND (reference sequence). V gave up 3 bases and J gave up 10 bases, with 13 bases separating them. CDR3 in DNA: TGTGCCAGTAGTATTATGCGGACCAACTCACCCCTCCACTTT. Encoded protein: CASSIMRTNSPLHF.

The chain recombines TRBV7-2 with TRBJ2-2, with 7 bases lining up with TRBD2. The ends lost 5 bases at V and 2 bases at J; junction bases unmatched: 2. This CDR3 spans 14 amino acids. CDR1 and CDR2 (germline): SGHTA, FQGNSA. CDR3 amino acids: CASSRLANTGELFF. DNA for the CDR3: TGTGCCAGCAGCCGACTAGCAAACACCGGGGAGCTGTTTTTT.

In its sample, this clone was seen a few times. The rearrangement joins TRBV6-1 to TRBJ2-1; TRBD2 agrees at 10 bases. The CDR3 has 15 residues. V trimming: 2 bases; J trimming: 6 bases; junction bases outside the gene matches: 4. CDR1 and CDR2 from the germline V gene are MNHNS and SASEGT. The CDR3, as DNA: TGTGCCAGCAGTGAACAGAGCGGGGGGGCCAATGAGCAGTTCTTC. This encodes CASSEQSGGANEQFF.

The CDR3 DNA is TGTGCCAGCTCACCAGGAGAAGGGCAGCCCCAGCATTTT. Protein: CASSPGEGQPQHF. The V call is TRBV18, the J call TRBJ1-5, with no clear D. This CDR3 is 13 amino acids long. V was pared by 2 bases and J by 7 bases, with 9 bases between. CDR1 KGHSH and CDR2 LQKENI come from the germline V gene.

CDR3 sequence reads: CASSGVSYEQYF. As DNA, the CDR3 is TGTGCCAGCAGCGGAGTCTCCTACGAGCAGTACTTC. The chain uses TRBV13 and TRBJ2-7; D call uncertain. This CDR3 comprises 12 residues. Germline V gene data show CDR1 as PRHDT and CDR2 as FYEKMQ (reference sequence). V gave up 5 bases and J gave up 0 bases, with 5 bases separating them.

As concerns this clone: The sample contains more than one DNA sequence encoding this CDR3. CDR3 sequence: CAWSVGLDNEQFF. CDR3 DNA: TGTGCCTGGAGTGTTGGGCTAGACAATGAGCAGTTCTTC. This chain uses TRBV30 with TRBJ2-1; no definite D call. The germline gives CDR1 GTSNPN, CDR2 SVGIG (reference sequence). The V gene lost 0 bases and the J gene lost 5 bases, with 8 bases spanning the gap. The CDR3 runs to 13 residues.

This chain joins TRBV2 and TRBJ1-4, with a weak D call TRBD1 (6 bases). V gave up 6 bases and J gave up 8 bases, with 19 bases separating them. Per germline, CDR1 SNHLY and CDR2 FYNNEI. This CDR3 is built from 15 residues. Here the CDR3 DNA reads TGTGCCAGCAGGAATATGGGGACACTCCGAGAAAAACTGTTTTTT. Amino acid sequence: CASRNMGTLREKLFF.

This clone was counted once. V gene TRBV9 combines with J gene TRBJ2-7, with D perhaps assigned TRBD1 or TRBD2 (6 bases each). V lost 4 bases and J 4 bases, leaving 15 bases between the germline ends. This CDR3 is built from 14 residues. From germline, CDR1 is SGDLS and CDR2 YYNGEE. The CDR3 DNA reads as TGTGCCAGCAGCCTGACGGGGGCTGGGTACGAGCAGTACTTC. As protein: CASSLTGAGYEQYF.

This chain connects TRBV2 to TRBJ2-1; D is unclear. Germline lookup yields CDR1 SNHLY and CDR2 FYNNEI. The CDR3 is made up of 14 amino acids. Trimming pared 1 base from V and 3 bases from J, leaving 7 bases between. CDR3 residues: CASSEGANYNEQFF. The CDR3 DNA follows: TGTGCCAGCAGTGAAGGGGCAAACTACAATGAGCAGTTCTTC. Together with reference TRBV2 and TRBJ2-1, the CDR3 gives the full variable domain: EPEVTQTPSHQVTQMGQEVILRCVPISNHLYFYWYRQILGQKVEFLVSFYNNEISEKSEIFDDQFSVERPDGSNFTLKIRSTKLEDSAMYFCASSEGANYNEQFFGPGTRLTVL.

V is TRBV6-5 and J is TRBJ2-1; D gene uncertain. Germline CDR1 and CDR2: MNHEY and SVGAGI. Trimming removed 2 bases at V and 5 bases at J, with 13 bases between. The CDR3 runs to 15 residues. The CDR3 nucleotides are TGTGCCAGCAGTTACACCGGAAATAACAACAATGAGCAGTTCTTC. Amino acid sequence: CASSYTGNNNNEQFF.

This rearrangement joins TRBV6-5 to TRBJ2-7; perhaps TRBD1 as D (5 bases). The germline V gene has CDR1 MNHEY and CDR2 SVGAGI. The CDR3 is made up of 14 amino acids. V lost 6 bases, J lost 0 bases, and 12 bases lay in between. The CDR3 DNA sequence: TGTGCCAGCAGACTAAAGACAGCCTCCTACGAGCAGTACTTC. It translates to CASRLKTASYEQYF.

This chain uses TRBV7-3 with TRBJ2-1; D is possibly TRBD2 (6 bases). The CDR3 spans 16 residues. Trimming removed 2 bases from V and 4 bases from J, with 15 bases in between. Germline CDR1 SGHTA, CDR2 FQGTGA. The CDR3 sequence: CASSLRWGGNYNEQFF. CDR3 DNA: TGTGCCAGCAGCTTACGATGGGGCGGGAATTACAATGAGCAGTTCTTC. Full variable domain (missing parts from reference TRBV7-3 and TRBJ2-1): GAGVSQTPSNKVTEKGKYVELRCDPISGHTALYWYRQSLGQGPEFLIYFQGTGAADDSGLPNDRFFAVRPEGSVSTLKIQRTERGDSAVYLCASSLRWGGNYNEQFFGPGTRLTVL.

The chain links TRBV5-1 to TRBJ1-1; D perhaps matches TRBD1 (6 bases). There are 14 residues in the CDR3. CDR1 and CDR2 (germline): SGHRS, YFSETQ. V was clipped by 4 bases and J by 4 bases, with 14 bases between them. DNA of the CDR3: TGCGCCAGCAGCGTGGAGGGGGTCTCCACTGAAGCTTTCTTT. Its protein is CASSVEGVSTEAFF.

The chain recombines TRBV21-1 with TRBJ2-1; the D call TRBD2 from the table was never checked on the DNA. TRBV21-1 is termed a pseudogene. The CDR3 sequence is 15 residues long. In DNA form, the CDR3 reads TGTGCCAGCAGCATGAGGACTAGCGGGATCGATGAGCAGTTCTTC. Its protein product is CASSMRTSGIDEQFF.